What follows are 5 T cell receptor beta chains derived from one specimen sequenced in a study of blood T cell repertoires in COVID-19. TCRdb's table, derived via immunoSEQ multiplex PCR, lists solely in-frame clones and lacks some. Here the sample spans roughly 150,000 clones, 86% being singletons. The sample was peripheral blood. The origin of the receptors is an older woman with acute or convalescent COVID-19.

This clone was found once. J is TRBJ2-7 and V is TRBV7-2; a possible D gene is TRBD2 (6 bases). CDR3 length: 16 amino acids. In germline, CDR1 is SGHTA, CDR2 FQGNSA. The V gene lost 5 bases and the J gene lost 6 bases, with 23 bases spanning the gap. CDR3 coding DNA: TGTGCCAGCAGCCCCGACGGGTGGGGCGGGGCCCTCGAGCAGTACTTC. Translated, it gives CASSPDGWGGALEQYF.

J is TRBJ1-2 and V is TRBV6-5, with TRBD1 as a possible D gene (6 bases). The CDR3 runs 14 residues. Trimming shortened V by 4 bases and J by 4 bases, and 13 bases separated the two germline ends. The germline CDR1 and CDR2 sequences are MNHEY and SVGAGI. CDR3 DNA: TGTGCCAGCAGTTCATCACAGGGAGCCTATGGCTACACCTTC. Protein sequence: CASSSSQGAYGYTF.

This chain joins TRBV5-1 and TRBJ1-1, with a weak D call TRBD1 (5 bases). The germline CDR1 and CDR2 sequences are SGHRS and YFSETQ. This CDR3 contains 15 residues. The ends were cut back, 0 bases at V and 4 bases at J, with 13 bases in the middle. DNA of the CDR3: TGCGCCAGCAGCTTGGCGGAGGGGAGTGCCACTGAAGCTTTCTTT. It is translated as CASSLAEGSATEAFF.

V is TRBV6-1 and J is TRBJ1-1; TRBD1 might be the D (6 bases). The CDR3 sequence is 19 residues long. V shed 1 base and J shed 1 base, with 22 bases lying between them. Germline V gene data show CDR1 as MNHNS and CDR2 as SASEGT. In DNA, the CDR3 is TGTGCCAGCAGTGAAGAGGTTGGACAGTTTTTGAGTCCGAACACTGAAGCTTTCTTT. Its translation: CASSEEVGQFLSPNTEAFF.

Written as DNA, the CDR3 is TGTGCCAGCAGTCCACTTCTAGGACAGGGCCAGGGGCCCCAGCATTTT. This sequence encodes CASSPLLGQGQGPQHF. The V and J genes are TRBV27 and TRBJ1-5; the match to TRBD1 covers 8 bases. The CDR3 contains 16 residues. The V gene's germline CDR1 is MNHEY and CDR2 SMNVEV (reference sequence). J was trimmed by 9 bases and V by 5 bases; bases with no gene match: 15.